The TCR beta chain under discussion was sequenced for a study of shared clonotypes between healthy human individuals. At the deep level, the assay was run. The method was immunoSEQ multiplex PCR; TCRdb's version includes in-frame clones alone and lacks a portion of them. The data contain fewer than 700,000 clones, roughly 79% of them singletons. This CDR3 is 15 amino acids long. The V gene's germline CDR1 is MGHRA and CDR2 YSYEKL. On this clone itself: A far more abundant clone sits one base away, making this likely a read error.

This receptor was obtained from a woman in her forties in good health. Some clones in this sample may be carry-over from other donors' samples. This chain joins TRBV4-1 and TRBJ2-4; D not certain. Sequencing used PBMCs. This CDR3 is CANSQGLVAKNIQYF. The CDR3, as DNA: TGCGCCAACAGCCAAGGCCTCGTGGCCAAAAACATTCAGTACTTC.